This record covers a single T cell receptor beta chain. The target antigen is unknown. This sample was taken from a study of CD8+ T cells in alopecia areata. Study-wide points: TCRs were shared less clearly across patients than in mice, possibly for HLA-related reasons. Lesional scalp exceeded normal scalp in clonality, especially in alopecia totalis/universalis.

The CDR3 spans 12 residues. The V end lost 5 bases, the J end lost 6 bases, and 14 bases lay between the germline ends. Germline CDR1 and CDR2: GTSNPN and SVGIG (reference sequence). Investigators isolated RNA and reverse transcribed it into cDNA to act as the sequencing template. The assay was immunoSEQ multiplex PCR, and TCRdb's table has in-frame clones only and misses some. The sample shows about 200,000 clones, approximately 52% of them seen only once. Alopecia areata patients gave lesional scalp punch biopsies and peripheral blood samples. The chain couples TRBV30 to TRBJ2-7; D could derive from TRBD1 or TRBD2 (5 bases each). This TCR came from a human donor with alopecia areata. The specimen was CD4+ T cells sorted from blood, collected at week 0. CDR3 sequence (DNA): TGTGCCTGGGACCCTCAGGGACCCGAGCAGTACTTC. As protein: CAWDPQGPEQYF.